Below are 20 T cell receptor beta chains sequenced from a single sample in a study of T cell clonotyping in hematopoietic cell transplantation. TCRdb's table, derived via immunoSEQ multiplex PCR, lists solely in-frame clones and lacks some. Of thousands of clones listed, about 89% are singletons. The sample was peripheral blood mononuclear cells, taken 100 days after allogeneic stem cell transplant. The receptors originated from a male patient aged 35-55 years who had an allogeneic stem cell transplant from an unrelated donor, so the T cells may come from the graft donor. Some clones in this sample may be carry-over from other donors' samples.

The rearrangement uses TRBV28 and TRBJ1-4; 8 bases map to TRBD1. Germline loops: CDR1 MDHEN, CDR2 SYDVKM. With 6 bases clipped from V and 8 bases from J, the junction kept 11 bases outside the gene matches. The CDR3 length is 15 residues. CDR3 nucleotide sequence: TGTGCCAGCAGCCCACCTCAGGGGGCAAGGGAAAAACTGTTTTTT. It codes for CASSPPQGAREKLFF.

The chain is built from TRBV4-1 and TRBJ1-2; D is ambiguous. The CDR3 runs to 16 residues. Trimming took off 6 bases at V and 8 bases at J, with 25 bases between the two ends. Germline CDR1 reads MGHRA; CDR2 reads YSYEKL. The CDR3 coding sequence is TGCGCCAGCAGTGATGCATTTGAGTGGACGATGGGGGGCTACACCTTC. Translated: CASSDAFEWTMGGYTF.

This sequence joins TRBV13 and TRBJ2-1, with TRBD2 matching 13 bases. The CDR3 consists of 16 residues. CDR1 is PRHDT and CDR2 is FYEKMQ in the germline V gene (reference sequence). J lost 10 bases, V lost 7 bases, and 13 bases had no gene match. For the CDR3, the DNA is TGTGCCAGCACCGGAGGGTGGACTAGCGGGGGTCGGGAGCAGTTCTTC. This encodes CASTGGWTSGGREQFF.

The chain recombines TRBV5-4 with TRBJ2-1; 14 bases are shared with TRBD2. This CDR3 has 19 residues. Germline V CDR1 and CDR2: SGHNT, YYREEE (reference sequence). J was trimmed by 0 bases and V by 0 bases; bases with no gene match: 5. CDR3: CASSLGLAGGTSSYNEQFF. DNA for the CDR3: TGTGCCAGCAGCTTGGGACTAGCGGGGGGGACGAGCTCCTACAATGAGCAGTTCTTC.

V and J are TRBV4-2 and TRBJ1-4, with 10 bases that match TRBD1. The V gene's germline CDR1 is LGHNA and CDR2 YNFKEQ. The CDR3 covers 18 residues. Trimming removed 1 base from V and 7 bases from J; junction bases left unmatched: 12. As DNA, the CDR3 is TGTGCCAGCAGCCAAGGGGTGCCTGGGACAGGGGTTTCTGAAAAACTGTTTTTT. Its protein product is CASSQGVPGTGVSEKLFF.

The chain employs TRBV29-1 and TRBJ2-3; 8 nucleotides align to TRBD2. CDR3 length equals 14 residues. The V gene end was trimmed by 4 bases and the J gene end by 4 bases; junction bases not matched to a gene: 7. Germline CDR1 is SQVTM and CDR2 is ANQGSEA. CDR3 sequence (DNA): TGCAGCGTTGGTGGAGCGGGGGTTTCAGATACGCAGTATTTT. Encoded protein: CSVGGAGVSDTQYF.

V gene TRBV1 combines with J gene TRBJ1-1; the D call in the table, TRBD1, was not verified against the DNA. TRBV1 is noted as a pseudogene. The CDR3 runs 13 residues. CDR3 residues: CTSSRTGNTEAFF. The CDR3, as DNA: TGCACCAGCAGCCGGACAGGGAACACTGAAGCTTTCTTT.

The chain combines TRBV15 with TRBJ2-3, with D possibly being TRBD1 (5 bases). V lost 0 bases and J 0 bases, leaving 10 bases between the germline ends. From germline, CDR1 is LNHNV and CDR2 YYDKDF (reference sequence). The CDR3 spans 16 residues. The DNA of the CDR3 is TGTGCCACCAGCAGAGAACCGGACACTAGCACAGATACGCAGTATTTT. Translating it yields CATSREPDTSTDTQYF.

The count of this clone is one. The rearrangement joins TRBV7-8 to TRBJ2-2, with D possibly matching TRBD2 (5 bases). There are 13 residues in the CDR3. Trimming left V 5 bases short and J 4 bases short, with 8 bases between. Germline CDR1 reads SGHVS; CDR2 reads FQNEAQ. CDR3 region: CASSGTSTGELFF. DNA of the CDR3: TGTGCCAGCAGCGGCACTAGCACCGGGGAGCTGTTTTTT.

This clone showed up just a few times. CDR3 in DNA: TGTGCCAGTAGTGTGACAGGGAACGGGGAGCTGTTTTTT. It codes for CASSVTGNGELFF. The chain uses TRBV19 and TRBJ2-2; 7 bases are a match to TRBD1. CDR1 LNHDA and CDR2 SQIVND come from the germline V gene (reference sequence). Trimming cost V 5 bases and J 7 bases; bases outside gene matches: 4. The CDR3 extends over 13 amino acids.

This sequence joins TRBV14 and TRBJ1-5; tentatively, D is TRBD1 (5 bases). V lost 4 bases and J 1 base, leaving 11 bases between the germline ends. Germline V CDR1 and CDR2: SGHDN, FVKESK. This CDR3 is 15 amino acids long. The CDR3 bases are TGTGCCAGCAGCCCCGGGACCGAAAGCAATCAGCCCCAGCATTTT. Its translation: CASSPGTESNQPQHF.

The V call is TRBV6-5, the J call TRBJ2-1, with D unclear. This CDR3 contains 12 residues. Germline V gene sequence: CDR1 MNHEY, CDR2 SVGAGI. The germline V and J ends were trimmed by 7 bases and 5 bases, with 9 bases remaining between them. The CDR3 region is CASITRNNEQFF. The CDR3 nucleotides read TGTGCCAGCATTACCAGAAACAATGAGCAGTTCTTC.

The chain is built from TRBV10-3 and TRBJ1-1, with TRBD1 as a possible D gene (6 bases). Germline CDR1 and CDR2: ENHRY and SYGVKD. The CDR3 spans 12 residues. The V gene lost 8 bases and the J gene lost 1 base, with 8 bases spanning the gap. The CDR3 region is CAIQGRNTEAFF. The CDR3 region has the DNA TGTGCCATCCAGGGGCGGAACACTGAAGCTTTCTTT.

The chain is built from TRBV28 and TRBJ1-1; a weak D match, TRBD1 (6 bases). The CDR3 has 15 residues. V was cut by 5 bases and J by 5 bases, with 18 bases left in between. Germline CDR1 reads MDHEN; CDR2 reads SYDVKM. The CDR3 loop reads CASSLRGARLTEAFF. The CDR3 DNA sequence: TGTGCCAGCAGTCTTCGGGGGGCTCGGTTGACTGAAGCTTTCTTT.

The genes are TRBV9 and TRBJ2-2; D unclear. Trimming shortened V by 0 bases and J by 0 bases, and 9 bases separated the two germline ends. The germline V gene has CDR1 SGDLS and CDR2 YYNGEE. The CDR3 runs 16 residues. The DNA for the CDR3 is TGTGCCAGCAGCGTAGATCTTACAGCGAACACCGGGGAGCTGTTTTTT. This encodes CASSVDLTANTGELFF.

This clone occurred a few times. This chain joins TRBV30 and TRBJ1-2, with no clear D. Trimming pared 3 bases from V and 7 bases from J, leaving 12 bases between. CDR3 length: 12 amino acids. CDR1 is GTSNPN, CDR2 SVGIG, per germline (reference sequence). Here the CDR3 DNA reads TGTGCCTGGAGGACCGACACTGGTGGCTACACCTTC. Protein sequence: CAWRTDTGGYTF.

This clone has just a few counts. The gene calls are TRBV7-3 and TRBJ2-2; no clear D gene. Trimming stripped 5 bases from V and 8 bases from J, with 12 bases between. The CDR3 covers 13 residues. Germline lookup yields CDR1 SGHTA and CDR2 FQGTGA. The CDR3 bases are TGTGCCAGCAGCACTTCGTTTTGGGGGGAGCTGTTTTTT. Translated, it gives CASSTSFWGELFF.

The chain combines TRBV30 with TRBJ1-1; 8 nucleotides line up with TRBD1. Germline V gives CDR1 GTSNPN, CDR2 SVGIG (reference sequence). This CDR3 region has 12 residues. Losses at the gene ends were 7 bases for V and 10 bases for J; bases not matched to a gene: 11. The CDR3 loop is CALSGGAFRAFF. DNA for the CDR3: TGTGCCTTATCAGGGGGCGCGTTCCGAGCTTTCTTT.

The J gene is TRBJ1-5, the V gene TRBV6-6, with D perhaps TRBD1 (5 bases). CDR3 length: 15 amino acids. Germline-derived CDR1 and CDR2 are MNHNY and SVGAGI (reference sequence). The ends were cut back, 2 bases at V and 5 bases at J, with 13 bases in the middle. In DNA, the CDR3 is TGTGCCAGCAGTTACAAAAGGGGAGAAGATCAGCCCCAGCATTTT. Its protein is CASSYKRGEDQPQHF.

V and J are TRBV6-1 and TRBJ2-7, with 8 positions matching TRBD2. The V gene's germline CDR1 is MNHNS and CDR2 SASEGT. This CDR3 contains 15 residues. Trimming at V came to 2 bases and at J to 3 bases, leaving 6 bases not matched to a gene. This chain's CDR3 is CASSELGSGGYEQYF. CDR3 DNA: TGTGCCAGCAGTGAACTCGGCAGCGGGGGCTACGAGCAGTACTTC.